Below, 27 T cell receptor beta chains from the same sample are listed, as sequenced in a study of cytomegalovirus exposure and HLA in healthy donors. Primers for the PCR totalled 60 Vbeta and 13 Jbeta. Sequencing was performed with immunoSEQ multiplex PCR; in TCRdb, only in-frame clones are kept and a portion is missing. Of 140,000 or so clones in the sample, roughly 80% are singletons; the top ten hold about 1.2%. Material for sequencing was PBMCs. The receptor set was obtained from a female donor in good health and CMV-seronegative.

The chain employs TRBV28 and TRBJ1-1, with a possible D match to TRBD1 (5 bases). Trimming took off 3 bases at V and 4 bases at J, with 18 bases between the two ends. Germline CDR1 is MDHEN and CDR2 is SYDVKM. The CDR3 covers 16 residues. In DNA, the CDR3 is TGTGCCAGCAGTTTGCAATCCGGGGGTACGTTCACTGAAGCTTTCTTT. Residues: CASSLQSGGTFTEAFF. The variable domain in full, completed from reference TRBV28 and TRBJ1-1, reads DVKVTQSSRYLVKRTGEKVFLECVQDMDHENMFWYRQDPGLGLRLIYFSYDVKMKEKGDIPEGYSVSREKKERFSLILESASTNQTSMYLCASSLQSGGTFTEAFFGQGTRLTVV.

The CDR3 nucleotides are TGTGCCAGCAGGTCGTCAGGGGGCCTATCACCCCTCCACTTT. Encoded protein: CASRSSGGLSPLHF. The rearrangement joins TRBV6-1 to TRBJ1-6, with TRBD1 identical over 8 bases. Germline CDR1 is MNHNS and CDR2 is SASEGT. The CDR3 contains 14 residues. V was clipped by 6 bases and J by 10 bases; unmatched bases: 8.

In DNA form, the CDR3 reads TGTGCCAGCAGCTTACAGACTAGCGGCCTATACGAGCAGTACTTC. It codes for CASSLQTSGLYEQYF. J is TRBJ2-7 and V is TRBV11-2, with TRBD2 matching over 9 bases. The CDR3 spans 15 residues. V was pared by 2 bases and J by 4 bases, with 6 bases of the junction left unmatched. The germline CDR1 and CDR2 sequences are SGHAT and FQNNGV.

The V call is TRBV2, the J call TRBJ2-7, with 7 bases matching TRBD1. V shed 5 bases, J shed 0 bases, and the junction held 4 bases outside the gene matches. The CDR3 runs to 14 residues. Germline values: CDR1 SNHLY, CDR2 FYNNEI. Here the CDR3 DNA reads TGTGCCAGCAGTAGGGACAGTACCTCCTACGAGCAGTACTTC. It translates to CASSRDSTSYEQYF.

The sample holds one count of this clone. The chain combines TRBV7-9 with TRBJ1-4; 12 bases are shared with TRBD1. CDR1 is SEHNR, CDR2 FQNEAQ, per germline (reference sequence). This CDR3 region has 15 residues. V lost 3 bases and J lost 6; bases outside the gene matches: 2. CDR3 region: CASSLGTGGYEKLFF. The CDR3 region has the DNA TGTGCCAGCAGCTTGGGGACAGGGGGCTATGAAAAACTGTTTTTT.

J is TRBJ1-5 and V is TRBV5-5; D is perhaps TRBD1 (5 bases). Looked up from germline, CDR1 is SGHKS and CDR2 is YYEKEE (reference sequence). V lost 2 bases to trimming and J lost 4 bases, with 7 bases between them. CDR3 size: 13 residues. DNA of the CDR3: TGTGCCAGCAGCTTCAGGGCAAATCAGCCCCAGCATTTT. Protein: CASSFRANQPQHF.

The chain joins TRBV7-9 to TRBJ2-7, with D perhaps TRBD1 (7 bases). CDR1 is SEHNR and CDR2 is FQNEAQ in the germline V gene (reference sequence). V was cut by 5 bases and J by 3 bases, with 14 bases left in between. The CDR3 has 14 residues. The CDR3 DNA sequence: TGTGCCAGCAGCCTCCAGGGGGGAGTCTACGAGCAGTACTTC. Translated, it gives CASSLQGGVYEQYF.

The gene calls are TRBV5-1 and TRBJ2-5; the D gene is possibly TRBD2 (6 bases). CDR3 length: 13 amino acids. In germline, CDR1 is SGHRS, CDR2 YFSETQ. V shed 4 bases and J shed 2 bases, with 9 bases lying between them. CDR3 sequence (DNA): TGCGCCAGCAGCCTCGGGACTCAAGAGACCCAGTACTTC. It is translated as CASSLGTQETQYF.

The CDR3 sequence is CASSLAGGGNEQYF. DNA for the CDR3: TGTGCCAGCAGCCTAGCGGGAGGTGGAAACGAGCAGTACTTC. This chain links TRBV2 with TRBJ2-7; 11 bases are shared with TRBD2. Germline-derived CDR1 and CDR2 are SNHLY and FYNNEI. Trimming cost V 6 bases and J 5 bases; bases outside gene matches: 6. This CDR3 is 14 amino acids long. The full variable domain, in which reference TRBV2 and TRBJ2-7 provide the parts outside the CDR3, is EPEVTQTPSHQVTQMGQEVILRCVPISNHLYFYWYRQILGQKVEFLVSFYNNEISEKSEIFDDQFSVERPDGSNFTLKIRSTKLEDSAMYFCASSLAGGGNEQYFGPGTRLTVT.

This chain uses TRBV5-1 with TRBJ1-3; tentatively, D is TRBD1 (6 bases). Germline assignment: CDR1 SGHRS and CDR2 YFSETQ. Trimming shortened V by 0 bases and J by 4 bases, and 11 bases separated the two germline ends. CDR3 length: 15 residues. DNA of the CDR3: TGCGCCAGCAGCTTGGGTACAGGGATAGGAAACACCATATATTTT. Its protein product is CASSLGTGIGNTIYF.

The chain links TRBV28 to TRBJ2-5, with D hard to call. CDR1 is MDHEN, CDR2 SYDVKM, per germline. CDR3 length: 14 amino acids. V lost 6 bases and J lost 2, with 13 bases in between. CDR3 coding DNA: TGTGCCAGCAGGTCCGACTGGATACAAGAGACCCAGTACTTC. This codes for CASRSDWIQETQYF.

V is TRBV5-1 and J is TRBJ1-2; D possibly corresponds to TRBD1 (6 bases). There are 12 residues in the CDR3. The germline gives CDR1 SGHRS, CDR2 YFSETQ. Deletions cut 5 bases from V and 4 bases from J, with 9 bases between. The DNA of the CDR3 is TGCGCCAGCAGACGGGACACCTATGGCTACACCTTC. Its translation: CASRRDTYGYTF.

V is TRBV19 and J is TRBJ1-2; D is possibly TRBD1 (5 bases). This CDR3 contains 14 residues. The germline V gene has CDR1 LNHDA and CDR2 SQIVND (reference sequence). V gave up 9 bases and J gave up 7 bases, with 21 bases separating them. CDR3 amino acids: CARFPPPDICGYTF. As DNA, the CDR3 is TGTGCCAGATTTCCTCCCCCGGACATATGTGGCTACACCTTC.

This sequence joins TRBV11-3 and TRBJ2-1, with 9 positions matching TRBD2. The CDR3 totals 16 residues. The ends lost 2 bases at V and 4 bases at J; junction bases unmatched: 6. The germline V gene has CDR1 SGHNT and CDR2 YENEEA. This CDR3 reads CASSLFAGGGYNEQFF. DNA of the CDR3: TGTGCCAGCAGCTTATTTGCGGGAGGGGGGTACAATGAGCAGTTCTTC.

V gene TRBV15 combines with J gene TRBJ1-3, with TRBD1 as a possible D gene (5 bases). Germline V gene lookup returns CDR1 LNHNV and CDR2 YYDKDF (reference sequence). Trimming shortened V by 1 base and J by 0 bases, and 16 bases separated the two germline ends. This CDR3 region has 18 residues. CDR3 sequence (DNA): TGTGCCACCAGCAGAGCCCGGAGGGGAACAGCCTCTGGAAACACCATATATTTT. Protein product: CATSRARRGTASGNTIYF.

This clone was seen a few times. The genes are TRBV5-1 and TRBJ2-5, with TRBD1 matching over 7 bases. The V and J ends lost 7 bases and 5 bases, in that order; junction bases with no gene match: 11. The CDR3 runs 14 residues. Germline V lookup: CDR1 SGHRS, CDR2 YFSETQ. CDR3 loop: CASGLDRVGETQYF. The CDR3 DNA follows: TGCGCCAGCGGCCTCGACAGGGTGGGGGAGACCCAGTACTTC.

V and J are TRBV27 and TRBJ2-1; D not resolved. Trimming took 3 bases from V and 4 from J, leaving 7 bases between them. The germline gives CDR1 MNHEY, CDR2 SMNVEV (reference sequence). This CDR3 is 13 amino acids long. CDR3 in DNA: TGTGCCAGCAGTTTCCTATCTTACAATGAGCAGTTCTTC. It encodes CASSFLSYNEQFF.

The genes are TRBV9 and TRBJ2-3; D unresolved. The germline V gene encodes CDR1 SGDLS and CDR2 YYNGEE. Trimming removed 0 bases from V and 8 bases from J, with 4 bases in between. The CDR3 loop spans 11 amino acids. DNA of the CDR3: TGTGCCAGCAGCGTAGCATCTACGCAGTATTTT. Its translation: CASSVASTQYF. Using reference TRBV9 and TRBJ2-3 for the parts outside the CDR3, the full variable domain is DSGVTQTPKHLITATGQRVTLRCSPRSGDLSVYWYQQSLDQGLQFLIQYYNGEERAKGNILERFSAQQFPDLHSELNLSSLELGDSALYFCASSVASTQYFGPGTRLTVL.

The chain uses TRBV18 and TRBJ2-7, with D uncertain. Trimming took off 3 bases at V and 5 bases at J, with 8 bases between the two ends. CDR3 length equals 12 residues. Germline lookup yields CDR1 KGHSH and CDR2 LQKENI. CDR3 sequence: CASSPRGNEQYF. The CDR3 DNA is TGTGCCAGCTCACCGCGAGGAAACGAGCAGTACTTC.

The table lists this clone with a few counts. The J gene is TRBJ2-2, the V gene TRBV6-5, with a weak D call TRBD2 (5 bases). V lost 0 bases and J 6 bases, leaving 11 bases between the germline ends. The length of the CDR3 is 15 residues. Looked up from germline, CDR1 is MNHEY and CDR2 is SVGAGI. In DNA form, the CDR3 reads TGTGCCAGCAGTTACTCCGGGAATGGGGCCGGGGAGCTGTTTTTT. Its translation is CASSYSGNGAGELFF.

The rearrangement joins TRBV7-9 to TRBJ2-1, with D unclear. Between the trimmed V and J ends, which lost 5 bases and 8 bases, there was a span of 4 bases. CDR1 and CDR2 from the germline V gene are SEHNR and FQNEAQ (reference sequence). CDR3 length: 10 residues. The CDR3, as DNA: TGTGCCAGCAGCCCTGATGAGCAGTTCTTC. Translating it yields CASSPDEQFF.

The chain is built from TRBV28 and TRBJ1-2; weak D call: TRBD1 (6 bases). This CDR3 is built from 14 residues. The germline V and J ends were trimmed by 6 bases and 4 bases, with 15 bases remaining between them. The germline V gene has CDR1 MDHEN and CDR2 SYDVKM. The CDR3 coding sequence is TGTGCCAGCAGCCTCGGGGGGCTTGCCTATGGCTACACCTTC. It yields the protein CASSLGGLAYGYTF.

DNA of the CDR3: TGTGCCAGCAGTGAATTAGCCTCTGGGGCCAACGTCCTGACTTTC. It translates to CASSELASGANVLTF. The gene calls are TRBV25-1 and TRBJ2-6, with D hard to call. The CDR3 has 15 amino acids. From germline, CDR1 is MGHDK and CDR2 SYGVNS. Trimming cost V 1 base and J 0 bases, with 4 bases left between them. Supplemented by reference TRBV25-1 and TRBJ2-6, the full variable domain reads EADIYQTPRYLVIGTGKKITLECSQTMGHDKMYWYQQDPGMELHLIHYSYGVNSTEKGDLSSESTVSRIRTEHFPLTLESARPSHTSQYLCASSELASGANVLTFGAGSRLTVL.

Regarding this clone: Because it lacks the conserved phenylalanine or tryptophan at the end, this CDR3 is likely a read error. The chain combines TRBV29-1 with TRBJ2-2; no definite D call. Germline CDR1 SQVTM, CDR2 ANQGSEA. This CDR3 region has 12 residues. V was pared by 7 bases and J by 6 bases, with 12 bases between. CDR3 coding DNA: TGCAGCGCTACGGACGAAGCCGGGGAGCTGTTTGTT. The encoded protein is CSATDEAGELFV.

This chain joins TRBV25-1 and TRBJ1-2, with 7 bases aligning to TRBD1. CDR3 length equals 14 residues. The V gene end was trimmed by 4 bases and the J gene end by 4 bases; junction bases not matched to a gene: 6. The germline V gene has CDR1 MGHDK and CDR2 SYGVNS. The CDR3 DNA is TGTGCCAGCAGTGGGAACAGGGACAGCTATGGCTACACCTTC. Residues: CASSGNRDSYGYTF.

This chain joins TRBV5-6 and TRBJ1-2; TRBD1 matches at 7 bases. CDR1 and CDR2 from the germline V gene are SGHDT and YYEEEE. V dropped 4 bases and J dropped 7; count of bases not matched to a gene: 7. The CDR3 consists of 13 residues. Here the CDR3 reads CASSLDRDSGYTF. The CDR3 DNA follows: TGTGCCAGCAGCCTAGACAGGGATAGTGGCTACACCTTC.

The V gene is TRBV11-3, the J gene TRBJ2-1, with 7 bases lining up with TRBD2. The germline V gene encodes CDR1 SGHNT and CDR2 YENEEA. CDR3 length: 14 amino acids. V shed 3 bases, J shed 1 base, and the junction held 0 bases outside the gene matches. This CDR3 reads CASSLRGSYNEQFF. The DNA of the CDR3 is TGTGCCAGCAGCTTGCGGGGGTCCTACAATGAGCAGTTCTTC.